This T cell receptor (beta chain) comes out of a study of OX40 agonist ivuxolimab in advanced cancers. Background for the entire study: Ivuxolimab was a fully human IgG2 agonistic monoclonal antibody targeting the costimulatory receptor OX40 (CD134). Among the roughly 52 dose-escalation patients, about 19 had hepatocellular carcinoma, roughly 15 melanoma, 9 renal cell carcinoma and 9 head and neck cancer. Prior anti-PD-1, anti-PD-L1 or anti-CTLA-4 therapy was permitted, and roughly two fifths of dose-escalation patients had received checkpoint inhibitors. Peripheral TCRbeta sequencing aimed to test whether ivuxolimab altered TCR sequence diversity and caused clonal T-cell expansion. The monotherapy dose-escalation portion (N ≈ 57 patients) of the phase I ivuxolimab trial is reported in the paper. Partial responses were achieved by three dose-escalation patients, of whom one had hepatocellular carcinoma and two had cutaneous melanoma. In the dose-escalation cohort, roughly 82% of patients were male, and the mean age was around 65 years with a range of roughly 20 to 80. Intravenous ivuxolimab was administered to patients every 2 weeks at six dose levels: 0.01, 0.1, 0.3, 1.5, 3 and 10 mg/kg. The research as a whole found: After ivuxolimab, more expanded clones were found on average in CD8+ T cells than in CD4+ T cells. Low levels of normalized T-cell clonal expansion were also seen in some nonresponding patients. Partial responders in the 0.1-3.0 mg/kg groups had among the lowest normalized peripheral clonal expansion, especially among CD8+ T cells. At doses from 0.1 to 3.0 mg/kg, clonal expansion was seen in both CD4+ and CD8+ blood T cells between baseline and week 6. Antigen specificity was not determined for the clonally expanded peripheral T cells.

To sequence the TCRbeta CDR3 region, genomic DNA was isolated from the sorted cells. The immunoSEQ Assay was used to sequence the TCRbeta CDR3 regions. TCRdb's version of the immuneACCESS table is confined to in-frame rearrangements and falls short of the full clone set. An unresolved V gene accounts for under half of the shortfall where checked; the remainder is of unknown origin. This sample holds some 63,000 clones; about 94% were observed only once. Roughly 18% of the sample rests with the top ten. The trial excluded patients who had a history of autoimmune disease or were on systemic immunosuppression. Peripheral blood for TCR sequencing was drawn from every dose cohort at baseline, at cycle 4 day 1 and at cycle 7 day 1. The samples were drawn from a first-in-human, open-label, multicenter phase I dose-escalation trial of ivuxolimab. Adults with locally advanced or metastatic melanoma, renal cell, hepatocellular, or head and neck squamous cell carcinoma were enrolled in the trial. Before TCR sequencing, CD4+ T cells and CD8+ T cells were sorted from peripheral blood as separate populations.

Inclusive of the bounding cysteine and phenylalanine, the CDR3 is 14 residues long. Just the 42-base CDR3 DNA is kept, in frame starting at base 1. V was cut back by 0 bases and J by 6 bases, leaving a gap of 8 bases between them. The germline V gene (reference sequence) provides CDR1 LNHNV and CDR2 YYDKDF. In this sample, this clone turned up once. This clone's antigen is unknown. No clone much larger than this one lies a single base away; base qualities are absent. The chain links TRBV15 with TRBJ2-2; the D region possibly corresponds to TRBD1 (5 bases align). Sequenced here: CD4+ or CD8+ T cells sorted from blood, sampled in a trial of the OX40 agonist ivuxolimab. The sequence derives from an adult with an advanced solid tumor such as melanoma, head and neck, liver or kidney cancer. CDR3 reads: CATSREGVPGELFF. The sequenced DNA: TGTGCCACCAGCAGAGAAGGGGTCCCCGGGGAGCTGTTTTTT.